These T cell receptor beta chains were read from a single sample in a study of vaccination and CD4 T cells after COVID-19. These receptors are not linked to any known antigen. TCRdb processed the PCR reads anew with MiXCR; each CDR3 protein has one entry. The data contain tens of thousands of distinct CDR3 sequences, 32% of them singletons. Material: CD4+ T cells from blood, cultured in vitro, obtained about 7 months after SARS-CoV-2 vaccination. The receptors shown here come from a human donor who had recovered from COVID-19. The CDR3 runs from the conserved cysteine through the conserved F or W. The D gene is left open where the match is weak. Where a row states a size, it is once, few, many or the class of an expanded clone; other rows omit it.

d_gene: .
v_gene: TRBV15
abundance: medium-sized
j_gene: TRBJ2-7
CDR3aa: CATSETGTFGVPIYEQYF
CDR3nt: TGTGCCACCAGCGAGACCGGAACGTTTGGCGTACCGATATACGAGCAGTACTTC

d_gene: TRBD1
v_gene: TRBV10-3
abundance: .
j_gene: TRBJ1-2
CDR3aa: CAIKRTGGVYGYTF
CDR3nt: TGTGCCATCAAAAGGACAGGGGGGGTTTATGGCTACACCTTC

d_gene: .
v_gene: TRBV5-4
abundance: .
j_gene: TRBJ1-2
CDR3aa: CASSPGTYYGYTF
CDR3nt: TGTGCCAGCAGCCCGGGGACTTACTATGGCTACACCTTC

d_gene: .
v_gene: TRBV7-3
abundance: .
j_gene: TRBJ2-5
CDR3aa: CASSAGVKTGAGTQYF
CDR3nt: TGTGCCAGCAGCGCGGGGGTTAAGACAGGGGCGGGGACCCAGTACTTC

d_gene: .
v_gene: TRBV2
abundance: .
j_gene: TRBJ2-5
CDR3aa: CASSATQETQYF
CDR3nt: TGTGCCAGCAGTGCGACTCAAGAGACCCAGTACTTC

d_gene: TRBD2
v_gene: TRBV20-1
abundance: few
j_gene: TRBJ2-3
CDR3aa: CSAPSGGIGTDTQYF
CDR3nt: TGCAGTGCTCCTAGCGGGGGGATCGGCACAGATACGCAGTATTTT

d_gene: .
v_gene: TRBV20-1
abundance: few
j_gene: TRBJ2-7
CDR3aa: CSARDGYEQYF
CDR3nt: TGCAGTGCTAGGGACGGGTACGAGCAGTACTTC

d_gene: TRBD2
v_gene: TRBV7-6
abundance: few
j_gene: TRBJ2-3
CDR3aa: CASSPVGLAGGLNTQYF
CDR3nt: TGTGCCAGCAGCCCAGTGGGACTAGCGGGGGGGCTAAATACGCAGTATTTT

d_gene: .
v_gene: TRBV2
abundance: .
j_gene: TRBJ1-2
CDR3aa: CASSRPNRVGSGYTF
CDR3nt: TGTGCCAGCAGCCGGCCCAACAGGGTTGGTAGTGGCTACACCTTC

d_gene: .
v_gene: TRBV5-1
abundance: .
j_gene: TRBJ2-1
CDR3aa: CASRLGVNNEQFF
CDR3nt: TGCGCCAGCAGACTGGGAGTCAACAATGAGCAGTTCTTC

d_gene: TRBD2
v_gene: TRBV20-1
abundance: few
j_gene: TRBJ2-7
CDR3aa: CSVYGGDEQYF
CDR3nt: TGCAGTGTTTACGGGGGGGACGAGCAGTACTTC

d_gene: .
v_gene: TRBV20-1
abundance: .
j_gene: TRBJ1-5
CDR3aa: CSASSQREGQPQHF
CDR3nt: TGCAGTGCTAGTTCCCAAAGGGAGGGTCAGCCCCAGCATTTT

d_gene: TRBD1
v_gene: TRBV24-1
abundance: few
j_gene: TRBJ1-2
CDR3aa: CATSGQDRDYGYTF
CDR3nt: TGTGCCACCAGTGGTCAAGACAGGGACTATGGCTACACCTTC

d_gene: TRBD1
v_gene: TRBV4-3
abundance: .
j_gene: TRBJ1-5
CDR3aa: CASSQEFGQGRQPQHF
CDR3nt: TGCGCCAGCAGCCAAGAATTCGGACAGGGAAGACAGCCCCAGCATTTT

d_gene: TRBD1
v_gene: TRBV24-1
abundance: few
j_gene: TRBJ1-5
CDR3aa: CAPPEPEQGAWVSNQPQHF
CDR3nt: TGTGCCCCCCCAGAACCAGAACAGGGGGCTTGGGTGAGCAATCAGCCCCAGCATTTT

d_gene: .
v_gene: TRBV28
abundance: few
j_gene: TRBJ1-2
CDR3aa: CASSSPGSGYTF
CDR3nt: TGTGCCAGCAGTTCCCCAGGGAGCGGCTACACCTTC

d_gene: TRBD2
v_gene: TRBV7-2
abundance: .
j_gene: TRBJ2-1
CDR3aa: CASSPFGSGSRNEQFF
CDR3nt: TGTGCCAGCAGCCCGTTCGGCAGCGGGAGTCGGAATGAGCAGTTCTTC

d_gene: TRBD1
v_gene: TRBV6-4
abundance: .
j_gene: TRBJ1-2
CDR3aa: CASSDRDRDSNYGYTF
CDR3nt: TGTGCCAGCAGTGACAGGGACAGAGATAGTAACTATGGCTACACCTTC

d_gene: TRBD1
v_gene: TRBV7-9
abundance: .
j_gene: TRBJ1-2
CDR3aa: CASSLTGGDYGYTF
CDR3nt: TGTGCCAGCAGCTTGACAGGGGGCGACTATGGCTACACCTTC

d_gene: TRBD1
v_gene: TRBV5-4
abundance: .
j_gene: TRBJ1-2
CDR3aa: CASSLNGGQNGYTF
CDR3nt: TGTGCCAGCAGCTTAAACGGGGGACAGAATGGCTACACCTTC

d_gene: .
v_gene: TRBV20-1
abundance: medium-sized
j_gene: TRBJ1-3
CDR3aa: CSASRPSGNTIYF
CDR3nt: TGCAGTGCTAGCCGGCCCTCTGGAAACACCATATATTTT

d_gene: .
v_gene: TRBV15
abundance: few
j_gene: TRBJ2-3
CDR3aa: CATSRDLRGAAQYF
CDR3nt: TGTGCCACCAGCAGAGATCTCCGGGGCGCTGCGCAGTATTTT

d_gene: .
v_gene: TRBV7-9
abundance: .
j_gene: TRBJ1-1
CDR3aa: CASSLSGLMNTEAFF
CDR3nt: TGTGCCAGCAGCTTATCAGGGTTAATGAACACTGAAGCTTTCTTT

d_gene: TRBD2
v_gene: TRBV7-2
abundance: few
j_gene: TRBJ2-7
CDR3aa: CASSHSGGPYEQYF
CDR3nt: TGTGCCAGCAGCCATAGCGGGGGGCCCTACGAGCAGTACTTC

d_gene: TRBD2
v_gene: TRBV27
abundance: .
j_gene: TRBJ2-1
CDR3aa: CASSLTSGWAYNEQFF
CDR3nt: TGTGCCAGCAGTCTGACTAGCGGGTGGGCCTACAATGAGCAGTTCTTC

d_gene: .
v_gene: TRBV20-1
abundance: .
j_gene: TRBJ2-3
CDR3aa: CSGKQGDTQYF
CDR3nt: TGCAGTGGCAAACAGGGAGATACGCAGTATTTT

d_gene: TRBD1
v_gene: TRBV27
abundance: .
j_gene: TRBJ1-1
CDR3aa: CASRPGDREVHEAFF
CDR3nt: TGTGCCAGCAGGCCCGGGGACAGGGAGGTTCATGAAGCTTTCTTT

d_gene: TRBD1
v_gene: TRBV27
abundance: .
j_gene: TRBJ1-3
CDR3aa: CASSQTRDRADTIYF
CDR3nt: TGTGCCAGCAGCCAAACCCGGGACAGGGCAGACACCATATATTTT

d_gene: .
v_gene: TRBV25-1
abundance: .
j_gene: TRBJ2-7
CDR3aa: CASSDDAGSYEQYF
CDR3nt: TGTGCCAGCAGTGATGATGCGGGCTCCTACGAGCAGTACTTC

d_gene: TRBD1
v_gene: TRBV27
abundance: .
j_gene: TRBJ2-1
CDR3aa: CASSGRGQGGRTYNEQFF
CDR3nt: TGTGCCAGCAGTGGCAGGGGACAGGGTGGTCGTACGTACAATGAGCAGTTCTTC

d_gene: .
v_gene: TRBV11-1
abundance: few
j_gene: TRBJ1-5
CDR3aa: CASSSAPEQPQHF
CDR3nt: TGTGCCAGCAGCTCAGCCCCGGAACAGCCCCAGCATTTT

d_gene: TRBD2
v_gene: TRBV2
abundance: medium-sized
j_gene: TRBJ2-3
CDR3aa: CASSTSGGADTQYF
CDR3nt: TGTGCCAGCAGTACTAGCGGGGGGGCAGATACGCAGTATTTT

d_gene: .
v_gene: TRBV5-4
abundance: .
j_gene: TRBJ2-1
CDR3aa: CASSLRDSYNEQFF
CDR3nt: TGTGCCAGCAGCTTGCGTGATTCCTACAATGAGCAGTTCTTC

d_gene: .
v_gene: TRBV6-5
abundance: .
j_gene: TRBJ1-2
CDR3aa: CASSYSIRGQGGYTF
CDR3nt: TGTGCCAGCAGTTACTCGATAAGGGGCCAAGGAGGCTACACCTTC

d_gene: TRBD1
v_gene: TRBV4-3
abundance: .
j_gene: TRBJ2-7
CDR3aa: CASSQGLGTGTRQYF
CDR3nt: TGCGCCAGCAGCCAAGGTCTTGGGACAGGGACAAGGCAGTACTTC

d_gene: TRBD1
v_gene: TRBV6-1
abundance: .
j_gene: TRBJ2-7
CDR3aa: CASSQRTGLGEQYF
CDR3nt: TGTGCCAGCAGTCAACGGACAGGGCTAGGCGAGCAGTACTTC

d_gene: TRBD1
v_gene: TRBV6-1
abundance: few
j_gene: TRBJ1-2
CDR3aa: CASIIRSGTDGYTF
CDR3nt: TGTGCCAGCATCATTAGAAGTGGGACAGATGGCTACACCTTC

d_gene: .
v_gene: TRBV7-2
abundance: .
j_gene: TRBJ1-6
CDR3aa: CASSLVPNSPLHF
CDR3nt: TGTGCCAGCAGCTTAGTACCTAATTCACCCCTCCACTTT

d_gene: TRBD1
v_gene: TRBV6-5
abundance: medium-sized
j_gene: TRBJ1-2
CDR3aa: CASSSTGGRRYGYTF
CDR3nt: TGTGCCAGCAGTTCGACAGGGGGCCGCCGCTATGGCTACACCTTC

d_gene: .
v_gene: TRBV18
abundance: .
j_gene: TRBJ1-2
CDR3aa: CASSPPGRGLTNYGYTF
CDR3nt: TGTGCCAGCTCACCACCGGGCAGGGGCCTCACTAACTATGGCTACACCTTC